This T cell receptor (beta chain) was documented in a study of circulating tumor DNA in untreated peripheral T-cell lymphoma. Assay: immunoSEQ multiplex PCR; the TCRdb copy retains only in-frame clones and omits some. The sample holds over a thousand clones, just under 85% seen once. The V and J ends lost 1 base and 6 bases, in that order; junction bases with no gene match: 3. This CDR3 spans 15 amino acids. Germline V gene data show CDR1 as SGHNT and CDR2 as YENEEA. The receptor was derived from a human donor with peripheral T-cell lymphoma. Sequencing used tumor tissue. This sequence joins TRBV11-3 and TRBJ2-1; 10 bases fit TRBD2. CDR3: CASSLVVAGGNEQFF. DNA for the CDR3: TGTGCCAGCAGCTTAGTGGTAGCGGGAGGCAATGAGCAGTTCTTC. The full variable domain, with the rest looked up from reference TRBV11-3 and TRBJ2-1, is EAGVVQSPRYKIIEKKQPVAFWCNPISGHNTLYWYLQNLGQGPELLIRYENEEAVDDSQLPKDRFSAERLKGVDSTLKIQPAELGDSAVYLCASSLVVAGGNEQFFGPGTRLTVL.